One and the same sample provided the 29 T cell receptor beta chains below, sequenced in a study of blood T cell repertoires in COVID-19 (TCRdb year 2020). The method was the immunoSEQ multiplex PCR assay. The clones in this table, taken by TCRdb from immuneACCESS, are in-frame only. Not every clone is retained; where verified, under half of the shortfall comes from an unresolved V gene, and the cause of the rest is unknown. This sample comprises 250,000 or so clones, 70% to 90% of them detected only once. The ten largest make up 3% to 3.5% of the sample. The sample was peripheral blood. The receptors come from a man in his late teens or twenties with active or convalescent COVID-19.

Only one count was recorded for this clone. The chain recombines TRBV5-8 with TRBJ2-5, with D maybe TRBD2 (6 bases). Per germline, CDR1 SGHTS and CDR2 YDEGEE. The CDR3 spans 15 residues. The germline V and J ends were trimmed by 0 bases and 4 bases, with 13 bases remaining between them. CDR3 in DNA: TGTGCCAGCAGCTTGGGTCGTCGGGAGAGAGAGACCCAGTACTTC. It encodes CASSLGRRERETQYF.

The rearrangement uses TRBV10-2 and TRBJ1-5; perhaps TRBD1 as D (5 bases). V was clipped by 3 bases and J by 7 bases, with 13 bases between them. The germline V gene encodes CDR1 WSHSY and CDR2 SAAADI. The CDR3 sequence is 14 residues long. Here the CDR3 DNA reads TGCGCCAGCAGTGATACGGGGGGACCCCAGCCCCAGCATTTT. It translates to CASSDTGGPQPQHF.

The chain is built from TRBV10-3 and TRBJ2-2; possible D gene TRBD2, 6 bases. Trimming cost V 6 bases and J 3 bases, with 11 bases left between them. Germline CDR1 ENHRY, CDR2 SYGVKD. The CDR3 sequence is 14 residues long. The CDR3 region has the DNA TGTGCCATCAGGGACGGGACTTACACCGGGGAGCTGTTTTTT. Protein: CAIRDGTYTGELFF.

The chain employs TRBV4-3 and TRBJ1-1; 10 bases line up with TRBD1. After removal of 0 bases from V and 0 bases from J, the junction contained 10 bases not matched to a gene. CDR1 and CDR2 (germline): LGHNA, YSLEER. This CDR3 has 19 amino acids. In nucleotides, the CDR3 is TGCGCCAGCAGCCAAGATTATGGGACAGGGGCTCTAATGAACACTGAAGCTTTCTTT. Encoded protein: CASSQDYGTGALMNTEAFF.

The J gene is TRBJ2-7, the V gene TRBV4-1, with a tentative D call TRBD1 (6 bases). This CDR3 contains 14 residues. V was cut by 3 bases and J by 3 bases, with 12 bases left in between. CDR1 and CDR2 (germline): MGHRA, YSYEKL. Here the CDR3 DNA reads TGCGCCAGCAGCCAGGTTGGACAGAGCTACGAGCAGTACTTC. It is translated as CASSQVGQSYEQYF.

The V and J genes are TRBV2 and TRBJ2-1; TRBD1 might be the D (5 bases). V gave up 3 bases and J gave up 9 bases, with 12 bases separating them. This CDR3 region has 13 residues. CDR1 SNHLY and CDR2 FYNNEI come from the germline V gene. In DNA, the CDR3 is TGTGCCAGCAGTGAGATAGGGGTGGCTGAGCAGTTCTTC. Protein: CASSEIGVAEQFF.

J is TRBJ1-4 and V is TRBV6-6, with unresolved D. Deletions cut 6 bases from V and 4 bases from J, with 9 bases between. Per germline, CDR1 MNHNY and CDR2 SVGAGI (reference sequence). This CDR3 comprises 13 residues. CDR3 protein: CASSPDFNEKLFF. The CDR3 DNA reads TGTGCCAGCAGCCCCGACTTTAATGAAAAACTGTTTTTT.

The chain couples TRBV10-1 to TRBJ1-1; 8 bases fit TRBD1. V gave up 2 bases and J gave up 6 bases; unmatched junction bases: 5. Germline V gene lookup returns CDR1 WNHNN and CDR2 SYGVQD (reference sequence). The CDR3 extends over 14 amino acids. The CDR3 coding sequence is TGCGCCAGCAGTGAGAGGACAGGGAGGGCTGAAGCTTTCTTT. This translates into CASSERTGRAEAFF.

The chain links TRBV2 to TRBJ2-3; 8 positions agree with TRBD1. Germline CDR1 SNHLY, CDR2 FYNNEI. The CDR3 runs 14 residues. J lost 0 bases, V lost 5 bases, and 1 base had no gene match. The CDR3 bases are TGTGCCAGCAGTCAGGGGGCGAGCACAGATACGCAGTATTTT. Protein product: CASSQGASTDTQYF.

DNA for the CDR3: TGTGCCAGCAGCTTATCAGGGATGAACACTGAAGCTTTCTTT. Its translation: CASSLSGMNTEAFF. This chain joins TRBV7-3 and TRBJ1-1; D is possibly TRBD1 (5 bases). CDR3 length: 14 amino acids. The germline CDR1 and CDR2 sequences are SGHTA and FQGTGA. Trimming shortened V by 2 bases and J by 0 bases, and 7 bases separated the two germline ends. Complete variable domain (other parts from reference TRBV7-3 and TRBJ1-1): GAGVSQTPSNKVTEKGKYVELRCDPISGHTALYWYRQSLGQGPEFLIYFQGTGAADDSGLPNDRFFAVRPEGSVSTLKIQRTERGDSAVYLCASSLSGMNTEAFFGQGTRLTVV.

This chain connects TRBV6-5 to TRBJ2-1; TRBD1 might be the D (7 bases). V was trimmed by 2 bases and J by 7 bases, leaving 12 bases between them. Germline assignment: CDR1 MNHEY and CDR2 SVGAGI. The CDR3 consists of 14 residues. The CDR3 DNA reads TGTGCCAGCAGTTACCGCGGGACAGATAATGAGCAGTTCTTC. The encoded protein is CASSYRGTDNEQFF.

At least ten counts were recorded for this clone. The J gene is TRBJ2-2, the V gene TRBV6-6, with D unresolved. The CDR3 is 14 residues long. V dropped 3 bases and J dropped 6 bases, with 11 bases sitting between them. Germline V lookup: CDR1 MNHNY, CDR2 SVGAGI (reference sequence). CDR3 bases: TGTGCCAGCAGTTATAGTGGCGGCTCCGGGGAGCTGTTTTTT. This codes for CASSYSGGSGELFF.

This sequence joins TRBV15 and TRBJ2-6, with a weak D call TRBD2 (6 bases). V gave up 5 bases and J gave up 2 bases, with 13 bases separating them. The germline V gene encodes CDR1 LNHNV and CDR2 YYDKDF (reference sequence). This CDR3 is built from 16 residues. The CDR3 sequence: CATSGGLFTGANVLTF. DNA for the CDR3: TGTGCCACCAGCGGGGGGTTATTCACTGGGGCCAACGTCCTGACTTTC.

The J gene is TRBJ2-7, the V gene TRBV15, with 11 bases fitting TRBD2. Germline assignment: CDR1 LNHNV and CDR2 YYDKDF (reference sequence). With V trimmed by 1 base and J by 2 bases, 4 bases remained unmatched. The CDR3 totals 16 residues. CDR3 nucleotide sequence: TGTGCCACCAGCAGAGCCGGTAGCGGGGGGGCCTACGAGCAGTACTTC. Protein product: CATSRAGSGGAYEQYF.

The chain couples TRBV7-2 to TRBJ2-2, with TRBD2 identical over 8 bases. This CDR3 is 16 amino acids long. CDR1 and CDR2 (germline): SGHTA, FQGNSA. V shed 2 bases, J shed 4 bases, and the junction held 6 bases outside the gene matches. The CDR3 loop reads CASSLNSGIGTGELFF. The DNA of the CDR3 is TGTGCCAGCAGCTTAAATAGCGGGATTGGCACCGGGGAGCTGTTTTTT.

A word on this clone: Other DNA sequences in this specimen translate into the identical CDR3. The chain couples TRBV29-1 to TRBJ1-2, with D perhaps TRBD1 (5 bases). Trimming removed 6 bases at V and 2 bases at J, with 10 bases between. Germline V lookup: CDR1 SQVTM, CDR2 ANQGSEA. The CDR3 sequence is 12 residues long. CDR3 sequence: CSVADRNYGYTF. The CDR3, as DNA: TGCAGCGTCGCAGACAGAAACTATGGCTACACCTTC.

The chain joins TRBV29-1 to TRBJ2-1; the match to TRBD2 covers 7 bases. The CDR3 sequence is 16 residues long. Germline V CDR1 and CDR2: SQVTM, ANQGSEA. Losses at the gene ends were 4 bases for V and 0 bases for J; bases not matched to a gene: 9. The CDR3 here is CSVVAASGSSYNEQFF. The CDR3 DNA sequence: TGCAGCGTTGTAGCGGCTAGCGGCAGCTCCTACAATGAGCAGTTCTTC.

The chain joins TRBV6-5 to TRBJ1-1; TRBD1 matches 7 bases. The CDR3 consists of 14 residues. Germline lookup yields CDR1 MNHEY and CDR2 SVGAGI. J was trimmed by 6 bases and V by 7 bases; bases with no gene match: 11. CDR3 nucleotides: TGTGCCAGCATTATAGACAGGGTGAAGGCTGAAGCTTTCTTT. It specifies CASIIDRVKAEAFF.

The chain employs TRBV18 and TRBJ2-1, with 9 bases fitting TRBD2. The CDR3 is 16 amino acids. Germline V gene sequence: CDR1 KGHSH, CDR2 LQKENI. V was pared by 8 bases and J by 3 bases, with 11 bases of the junction left unmatched. CDR3 region: CASTSREGLSYNEQFF. The DNA of the CDR3 is TGTGCCAGCACTTCGCGGGAGGGCCTCAGCTACAATGAGCAGTTCTTC. Full variable domain (remainder filled in from reference TRBV18 and TRBJ2-1): NAGVMQNPRHLVRRRGQEARLRCSPMKGHSHVYWYRQLPEEGLKFMVYLQKENIIDESGMPKERFSAEFPKEGPSILRIQQVVRGDSAAYFCASTSREGLSYNEQFFGPGTRLTVL.

This chain links TRBV18 with TRBJ2-7; the match to TRBD2 covers 11 bases. Germline-derived CDR1 and CDR2 are KGHSH and LQKENI. This CDR3 is built from 17 residues. The V and J ends lost 0 bases and 0 bases, in that order; junction bases with no gene match: 4. The CDR3: CASSPPGLADSSYEQYF. CDR3 DNA sequence: TGTGCCAGCTCACCACCGGGACTAGCGGACAGCTCCTACGAGCAGTACTTC. The full variable domain, completed using reference TRBV18 and TRBJ2-7, is NAGVMQNPRHLVRRRGQEARLRCSPMKGHSHVYWYRQLPEEGLKFMVYLQKENIIDESGMPKERFSAEFPKEGPSILRIQQVVRGDSAAYFCASSPPGLADSSYEQYFGPGTRLTVT.

This sequence joins TRBV6-2 or TRBV6-3 and TRBJ2-2; no firm D call. CDR3 length equals 12 residues. The ends were cut back, 3 bases at V and 7 bases at J, with 6 bases in the middle. From germline, CDR1 is MNHEY and CDR2 SVGEGT. The DNA for the CDR3 is TGTGCCAGCAGTTATAGAATCGGGGAGCTGTTTTTT. Its protein product is CASSYRIGELFF.

This rearrangement joins TRBV12-3 or TRBV12-4 to TRBJ1-2; D not resolved. Between the trimmed V and J ends, which lost 6 bases and 5 bases, there was a span of 13 bases. The CDR3 has 13 residues. CDR3 in DNA: TGTGCCAGCAGGACTTATATCTCGTATGGCTACACCTTC. It translates to CASRTYISYGYTF.

The chain has TRBV4-1 and TRBJ2-1, with TRBD2 matching over 9 bases. J was trimmed by 7 bases and V by 0 bases; bases with no gene match: 4. CDR3 length equals 15 residues. The germline gives CDR1 MGHRA, CDR2 YSYEKL. The CDR3 spells CASSQEDSGGNEQFF. The CDR3, as DNA: TGCGCCAGCAGCCAAGAGGATAGCGGGGGAAATGAGCAGTTCTTC.

In its sample, this clone was seen once. This rearrangement joins TRBV6-2 or TRBV6-3 to TRBJ2-5, with 8 bases fitting TRBD2. The CDR3 totals 15 residues. From germline, CDR1 is MNHEY and CDR2 SVGEGT. With 0 bases clipped from V and 0 bases from J, the junction kept 0 bases outside the gene matches. CDR3 amino acids: CASSYSSGDQETQYF. As DNA, the CDR3 is TGTGCCAGCAGTTACTCTAGCGGGGACCAAGAGACCCAGTACTTC.

The chain is built from TRBV29-1 and TRBJ2-4; a possible D gene is TRBD2 (7 bases). The CDR3 has 15 amino acids. CDR1 and CDR2 (germline): SQVTM, ANQGSEA. V was trimmed by 0 bases and J by 8 bases, leaving 17 bases between them. The CDR3 reads CSVEDLRRGGYIQYF. CDR3 nucleotides: TGCAGCGTTGAAGACCTCCGTAGGGGGGGATACATTCAGTACTTC.

The J gene is TRBJ2-1, the V gene TRBV5-1; D is possibly TRBD2 (5 bases). CDR3 length equals 12 residues. With 4 bases removed from V and 8 bases from J, the gap between germline ends came to 10 bases. Looked up from germline, CDR1 is SGHRS and CDR2 is YFSETQ. The CDR3 here is CASSPSIYEQFF. The DNA of the CDR3 is TGCGCCAGCAGCCCTAGCATCTATGAGCAGTTCTTC. The variable domain in full, completed from reference TRBV5-1 and TRBJ2-1, reads KAGVTQTPRYLIKTRGQQVTLSCSPISGHRSVSWYQQTPGQGLQFLFEYFSETQRNKGNFPGRFSGRQFSNSRSEMNVSTLELGDSALYLCASSPSIYEQFFGPGTRLTVL.

V is TRBV3-1 (or the pseudogene TRBV3-2) and J is TRBJ2-7; 14 nucleotides align to TRBD2. CDR3 length: 17 residues. J lost 1 base, V lost 4 bases, and 6 bases had no gene match. Germline V gene sequence: CDR1 LGHDT, CDR2 YNNKEL (reference sequence). The CDR3 here is CASSRGLAGGRSYEQYF. CDR3 sequence (DNA): TGTGCCAGCAGCCGAGGACTAGCGGGAGGCCGATCCTACGAGCAGTACTTC.

This clone was seen only once. The chain employs TRBV4-3 and TRBJ2-3; D perhaps matches TRBD1 (6 bases). Germline V CDR1 and CDR2: LGHNA, YSLEER. The CDR3 is 17 residues long. The V and J ends lost 0 bases and 0 bases respectively, with 13 bases between them. The CDR3 reads CASSQDGTGYSTDTQYF. In DNA form, the CDR3 reads TGCGCCAGCAGCCAAGATGGCACAGGGTATAGCACAGATACGCAGTATTTT.

The count of this clone is one. The J gene is TRBJ2-1, the V gene TRBV6-5; the match to TRBD1 covers 7 bases. The CDR3 runs 13 residues. Per germline, CDR1 MNHEY and CDR2 SVGAGI. J lost 4 bases, V lost 6 bases, and 3 bases had no gene match. The chain's CDR3 is CASRRDSYNEQFF. Written as DNA, the CDR3 is TGTGCCAGCAGACGGGACAGTTACAATGAGCAGTTCTTC.